This record concerns one T cell receptor beta chain sequence. Germline lookup yields CDR1 MDHEN and CDR2 SYDVKM. The ends were cut back, 10 bases at V and 0 bases at J, with 12 bases in the middle. The CDR3 totals 13 residues. Sequencing used immunoSEQ multiplex PCR; TCRdb keeps in-frame clones, though not all of them. The repertoire has 140,000 or so clones, 84% of them found once; the top ten carry 7% to 9.5%. This sample stems from a study of blood T cell repertoires in COVID-19. Looking at the study overall: From T cells, B-cell-depleted T cells, or PBMCs came the material, which was cDNA or gDNA.

One Seattle source followed patients from active infection through their disease course. The rearrangement uses TRBV28 and TRBJ1-1; D remains ambiguous. This clonotype was sampled from a man aged 30-40 years with COVID-19, enrolled during active disease. Sequencing used peripheral blood. In nucleotides, the CDR3 is TGTGCCATCACCGGGGATGTGAACACTGAAGCTTTCTTT. Its protein product is CAITGDVNTEAFF.